The T cell receptor (beta chain) under discussion was sequenced for a study of cytomegalovirus exposure and HLA in healthy donors. Study context: Around 85 million unique TCR sequences came from HLA-typed donors in an early release.

Each donor was healthy, and each was a bone marrow donor. On this clone: Antigen: not known.

Study observations and caveats: Three CMV-associated chains were confirmed in vitro to be specific for CMV antigens.

The PCR was carried out with 60 Vbeta primers and 13 Jbeta primers. TCRdb keeps only in-frame clones here, not all; method: immunoSEQ multiplex PCR. The sample contains 100,000 to 150,000 clones, under 85% of which appear only once. Sequencing used PBMCs. This clonotype was sampled from a woman in her forties or fifties in good health and CMV-seropositive.

The DNA of the CDR3 is TGTGCCAGCAGCTTGGGACAGGGGTCGGGGGAGCAGTACTTC. It translates to CASSLGQGSGEQYF. The chain is built from TRBV5-8 and TRBJ2-7, with 8 nucleotides matching TRBD1. The CDR3 length is 14 residues. J gave up 7 bases and V 0 bases, and 6 bases lay outside the gene matches. Germline assignment: CDR1 SGHTS and CDR2 YDEGEE.